These 26 T cell receptor beta chains were sequenced from one sample in a study of Ad26.COV2.S vaccination and SARS-CoV-2 variants. Treatment reported: some 19 received Ad26.COV2.S at low or high dose, single or two shots; about 5 received placebo; per-sample allocation not given. Sampling took place 63 days after the first vaccine or placebo injection. Only in-frame clones appear in the TCRdb table, and some are missing; sequencing was by immunoSEQ multiplex PCR. The profile shows some 340,000 clones, 85% to 90% of them singletons. The source material was peripheral blood, sampled in a trial of Ad26.COV2.S vaccine versus placebo. These receptors all come from a person between 18 and 65 years old who received the Ad26.COV2.S COVID-19 vaccine or a placebo.

This chain uses TRBV19 with TRBJ2-2; no clear D. The germline V gene has CDR1 LNHDA and CDR2 SQIVND (reference sequence). The germline V and J ends were trimmed by 6 bases and 1 base, with 9 bases remaining between them. The CDR3 is 14 residues long. DNA of the CDR3: TGTGCCAGTAGGCACCGACAGAACACCGGGGAGCTGTTTTTT. Encoded protein: CASRHRQNTGELFF.

The V gene is TRBV27, the J gene TRBJ2-7; TRBD1 or TRBD2 may be the D gene (6 bases each). With 5 bases removed from V and 2 bases from J, the gap between germline ends came to 13 bases. Germline-derived CDR1 and CDR2 are MNHEY and SMNVEV (reference sequence). The CDR3 is 14 residues long. The CDR3 region is CASSTRGAPYEQYF. The CDR3 DNA follows: TGTGCCAGCAGTACTAGGGGGGCCCCCTACGAGCAGTACTTC.

This clone is a singleton in its sample. DNA of the CDR3: TGTGCCAGCAGCATAGGGAATTACGAGCAGTACTTC. Translation: CASSIGNYEQYF. The chain joins TRBV11-3 to TRBJ2-7, with D unclear. V was cut by 5 bases and J by 4 bases, with 9 bases left in between. The CDR3 runs to 12 residues. Germline lookup yields CDR1 SGHNT and CDR2 YENEEA.

This chain connects TRBV5-4 to TRBJ1-6, with TRBD1 matching 7 bases. The germline gives CDR1 SGHNT, CDR2 YYREEE (reference sequence). CDR3 length: 16 residues. With 4 bases clipped from V and 0 bases from J, the junction kept 4 bases outside the gene matches. CDR3 coding DNA: TGTGCCAGCAGCGCAACAGGGGTCTCCTATAATTCACCCCTCCACTTT. This encodes CASSATGVSYNSPLHF. Together with reference TRBV5-4 and TRBJ1-6, the CDR3 gives the full variable domain: ETGVTQSPTHLIKTRGQQVTLRCSSQSGHNTVSWYQQALGQGPQFIFQYYREEENGRGNFPPRFSGLQFPNYSSELNVNALELDDSALYLCASSATGVSYNSPLHFGNGTRLTVT.

The J gene is TRBJ1-3, the V gene TRBV30; D possibly corresponds to TRBD1 (5 bases). V dropped 3 bases and J dropped 2 bases, with 11 bases sitting between them. The germline gives CDR1 GTSNPN, CDR2 SVGIG (reference sequence). CDR3 length: 14 amino acids. The CDR3 spells CAWRSAGTGNTIYF. The CDR3 DNA reads TGTGCCTGGAGATCTGCAGGGACTGGAAACACCATATATTTT.

The chain is built from TRBV9 and TRBJ2-2; 9 bases fit TRBD1. Germline V gene lookup returns CDR1 SGDLS and CDR2 YYNGEE. The CDR3 runs to 16 residues. After removal of 0 bases from V and 3 bases from J, the junction contained 3 bases not matched to a gene. CDR3 loop: CASSVGGQGYTGELFF. The CDR3 nucleotides are TGTGCCAGCAGCGTAGGGGGACAGGGATACACCGGGGAGCTGTTTTTT.

Concerning this clone itself: The sample carries other DNA sequences with the same CDR3. The J gene is TRBJ1-1, the V gene TRBV29-1; no clear D gene. V was pared by 2 bases and J by 1 base, with 8 bases between. In germline, CDR1 is SQVTM, CDR2 ANQGSEA. The CDR3 extends over 13 amino acids. The CDR3 coding sequence is TGCAGCGTTGAAAGGGTTCAGAACACTGAAGCTTTCTTT. This encodes CSVERVQNTEAFF.

The gene calls are TRBV5-1 and TRBJ1-5; 7 bases align to TRBD1. This CDR3 has 14 residues. V dropped 4 bases and J dropped 6; count of bases not matched to a gene: 7. Germline V gene lookup returns CDR1 SGHRS and CDR2 YFSETQ. This CDR3 is CASSPRQGGQPQHF. As DNA, the CDR3 is TGCGCCAGCAGCCCCCGACAGGGCGGTCAGCCCCAGCATTTT.

The V and J genes are TRBV12-3 or TRBV12-4 and TRBJ1-1, with a weak D call TRBD1 (6 bases). This CDR3 spans 13 amino acids. V shed 2 bases and J shed 5 bases, with 9 bases lying between them. The CDR3 DNA sequence: TGTGCCAGCAGTTTAACAGGGATTACTGAAGCTTTCTTT. Amino acid sequence: CASSLTGITEAFF.

The V gene is TRBV2, the J gene TRBJ1-2; 8 bases map to TRBD1. CDR1 is SNHLY and CDR2 is FYNNEI in the germline V gene. The CDR3 is 14 amino acids. V lost 4 bases to trimming and J lost 3 bases; unmatched junction nucleotides: 4. The CDR3 is CASSVQGAYYGYTF. DNA for the CDR3: TGTGCCAGCAGTGTGCAGGGGGCTTACTATGGCTACACCTTC.

The J gene is TRBJ1-4, the V gene TRBV7-6; TRBD1 might be the D (5 bases). Looked up from germline, CDR1 is SGHVS and CDR2 is FNYEAQ. CDR3 length equals 15 residues. Trimming left V 5 bases short and J 8 bases short, with 18 bases between. This chain's CDR3 is CASSPGPRRGEKLFF. The CDR3 coding sequence is TGTGCCAGCAGCCCCGGACCGCGACGGGGGGAAAAACTGTTTTTT.

The V and J genes are TRBV5-4 and TRBJ1-2; D remains ambiguous. Germline values: CDR1 SGHNT, CDR2 YYREEE (reference sequence). Between the trimmed V and J ends, which lost 4 bases and 1 base, there was a span of 11 bases. This CDR3 is built from 14 residues. Here the CDR3 reads CASSTRALNYGYTF. In nucleotides, the CDR3 is TGTGCCAGCAGCACTAGGGCCCTTAACTATGGCTACACCTTC.

The chain joins TRBV7-9 to TRBJ2-3; maybe TRBD2 (5 bases). The germline V gene has CDR1 SEHNR and CDR2 FQNEAQ (reference sequence). Trimming stripped 4 bases from V and 2 bases from J, with 22 bases between. The CDR3 spans 18 residues. The CDR3 loop is CASSWGRGQELNTDTQYF. CDR3 in DNA: TGTGCCAGCAGCTGGGGTCGAGGGCAGGAGCTTAACACAGATACGCAGTATTTT.

The J gene is TRBJ2-6, the V gene TRBV27; D tentatively fits TRBD1 or TRBD2 (5 bases each). Germline CDR1 MNHEY, CDR2 SMNVEV (reference sequence). This CDR3 is built from 21 residues. V was clipped by 0 bases and J by 0 bases, with 21 bases between them. CDR3 residues: CASSLSSSGTLRFSGANVLTF. The CDR3 bases are TGTGCCAGCAGTTTATCGAGCTCCGGGACCCTACGTTTCTCTGGGGCCAACGTCCTGACTTTC.

In its sample, this clone was seen a few times. The chain combines TRBV29-1 with TRBJ1-2; 8 nucleotides match TRBD1. The CDR3 is made up of 14 amino acids. Per germline, CDR1 SQVTM and CDR2 ANQGSEA. V dropped 4 bases and J dropped 6; count of bases not matched to a gene: 10. The CDR3 nucleotides read TGCAGCGTTGGGGGTGGACAGGGCATCGATGGCTACACCTTC. Translated: CSVGGGQGIDGYTF. The whole variable domain, remainder taken from reference TRBV29-1 and TRBJ1-2, is SAVISQKPSRDICQRGTSLTIQCQVDSQVTMMFWYRQQPGQSLTLIATANQGSEATYESGFVIDKFPISRPNLTFSTLTVSNMSPEDSSIYLCSVGGGQGIDGYTFGSGTRLTVV.

Here the CDR3 reads CASSSLVTGTTEAFF. The CDR3 nucleotides read TGCGCCAGCAGTTCGTTGGTTACAGGGACCACTGAAGCTTTCTTT. This sequence joins TRBV5-1 and TRBJ1-1; a possible D gene is TRBD1 (6 bases). There are 15 residues in the CDR3. Germline V gives CDR1 SGHRS, CDR2 YFSETQ. V lost 5 bases and J lost 4, with 18 bases in between.

The gene calls are TRBV5-6 and TRBJ1-2, with D perhaps TRBD1 (5 bases). Trimming pared 0 bases from V and 7 bases from J, leaving 10 bases between. The CDR3 covers 13 residues. Germline V CDR1 and CDR2: SGHDT, YYEEEE. The CDR3 coding sequence is TGTGCCAGCAGCTTGGCCAGGGTTTTTGGCTACACCTTC. Its protein is CASSLARVFGYTF.

The V call is TRBV6-2 or TRBV6-3, the J call TRBJ2-3; D is perhaps TRBD1 or TRBD2 (5 bases each). Germline V gene lookup returns CDR1 MNHEY and CDR2 SVGEGT. The CDR3 has 14 amino acids. V was clipped by 5 bases and J by 11 bases, with 20 bases between them. The CDR3 spells CASSRQGEGRKQYF. CDR3 nucleotide sequence: TGTGCCAGCAGTCGCCAGGGCGAAGGGAGAAAGCAGTATTTT.

The chain employs TRBV30 and TRBJ1-6; D is unclear. Germline values: CDR1 GTSNPN, CDR2 SVGIG (reference sequence). V lost 4 bases and J 4 bases, leaving 8 bases between the germline ends. The CDR3 is made up of 13 amino acids. CDR3 residues: CAWTDGYNSPLHF. CDR3 nucleotide sequence: TGTGCCTGGACGGACGGTTATAATTCACCCCTCCACTTT. Using reference TRBV30 and TRBJ1-6 for the parts outside the CDR3, the full variable domain is SQTIHQWPATLVQPVGSPLSLECTVEGTSNPNLYWYRQAAGRGLQLLFYSVGIGQISSEVPQNLSASRPQDRQFILSSKKLLLSDSGFYLCAWTDGYNSPLHFGNGTRLTVT.

The rearrangement links TRBV10-3 to TRBJ1-2; no definite D call. There are 13 residues in the CDR3. CDR1 is ENHRY, CDR2 SYGVKD, per germline. Trimming pared 5 bases from V and 8 bases from J, leaving 15 bases between. CDR3 sequence (DNA): TGTGCCATCAGTCCCGAGACACGAGGCGGCTACACCTTC. Translation: CAISPETRGGYTF.

The J gene is TRBJ2-1, the V gene TRBV6-2 or TRBV6-3; TRBD1 aligns across 9 bases. Losses at the gene ends were 2 bases for V and 14 bases for J; bases not matched to a gene: 4. The CDR3 loop spans 12 amino acids. Germline V gene lookup returns CDR1 MNHEY and CDR2 SVGEGT. In nucleotides, the CDR3 is TGTGCCAGCAGTTACAAGGGACAGGGCGAGTTCTTC. As protein: CASSYKGQGEFF.

J is TRBJ2-2 and V is TRBV6-5, with D possibly matching TRBD2 (5 bases). V was clipped by 1 base and J by 7 bases, with 7 bases between them. The CDR3 contains 13 residues. Germline V gene lookup returns CDR1 MNHEY and CDR2 SVGAGI. DNA for the CDR3: TGTGCCAGCAGTTACTTCCGGGGCGGGGAGCTGTTTTTT. It yields the protein CASSYFRGGELFF.

This clone was observed a single time. This chain connects TRBV6-5 to TRBJ2-5, with a tentative D call TRBD2 (6 bases). The CDR3 totals 14 residues. Per the germline V gene, CDR1 is MNHEY and CDR2 is SVGAGI. The V end was cut by 6 bases, the J end by 5 bases, with 16 bases between. As DNA, the CDR3 is TGTGCCAGCAGCGCCGGGGGAAAGGTTGAGACCCAGTACTTC. It codes for CASSAGGKVETQYF.

The V and J genes are TRBV6-5 and TRBJ1-6, with D uncertain. The CDR3 sequence is 12 residues long. Looked up from germline, CDR1 is MNHEY and CDR2 is SVGAGI. V was shortened by 5 bases and J by 9 bases, with 8 bases between the two germline ends. The CDR3 loop reads CASSTIGSPLHF. For the CDR3, the DNA is TGTGCCAGCAGTACTATCGGTTCACCCCTCCACTTT.

The chain combines TRBV7-2 with TRBJ2-5; tentative D call: TRBD1 (5 bases). CDR3 length: 13 residues. From germline, CDR1 is SGHTA and CDR2 FQGNSA. The V gene lost 0 bases and the J gene lost 10 bases, with 12 bases spanning the gap. The CDR3 DNA reads TGTGCCAGCAGCTTAGCAGGGGTGCAGGACCAGTACTTC. Translated: CASSLAGVQDQYF.

A single count supports this clone. J is TRBJ2-1 and V is TRBV5-1; 8 bases agree with TRBD1. Germline V CDR1 and CDR2: SGHRS, YFSETQ. This CDR3 spans 15 amino acids. The V segment lost 4 bases and the J segment 4 bases; nucleotides outside the gene matches: 7. The CDR3 nucleotides are TGCGCCAGCAGCCTCCCGGACAGGGTTTACAATGAGCAGTTCTTC. Translation gives CASSLPDRVYNEQFF.